This T cell receptor (beta chain) was sequenced during a study of blood T cell repertoires in COVID-19. Across the study: COVID-19 samples collected from the United States, Italy and Spain covered acute and convalescent phases. Sample material is recorded as cDNA or gDNA derived from T cells, B-cell-depleted T cells, or PBMCs.

Generated by immunoSEQ multiplex PCR, the TCRdb table keeps only in-frame clones and is missing some. The sample includes some 250,000 clones, about nine tenths of them seen just once. Germline trimming cut 8 bases from V and 5 bases from J; bases unmatched to any gene: 8. This CDR3 contains 15 residues. CDR1 and CDR2 from the germline V gene are MDHEN and SYDVKM. This clonotype was sampled from a woman in her 30s with COVID-19, enrolled during active disease. The V call is TRBV28, the J call TRBJ1-6, with 8 nucleotides matching TRBD1. The sequenced sample was peripheral blood. CDR3 sequence: CASVGQGAHNSPLHF. DNA for the CDR3: TGTGCCAGCGTAGGCCAGGGGGCCCATAATTCACCCCTCCACTTT.